Shown below are 11 T cell receptor beta chains from a single sample sequenced in a study of PD-1 blockade in classical Hodgkin lymphoma. The time point was: cycle 4 day 1 (C4D1), after less than 7 weeks of nivolumab. Every patient experienced relapse after autologous stem cell transplantation, and brentuximab vedotin exposure varied. The repertoire was sequenced with immunoSEQ multiplex PCR; TCRdb's copy has only in-frame clones and lacks some. The data show approximately 65,000 clones, about 92% seen once. The sample in question was peripheral blood mononuclear cells (PBMCs), obtained before the fourth cycle of nivolumab. These receptors were taken from a human donor with classical Hodgkin lymphoma.

V is TRBV27 and J is TRBJ2-5; 8 positions match TRBD2. Germline assignment: CDR1 MNHEY and CDR2 SMNVEV (reference sequence). The junction had 7 bases not matched to a gene; V was cut back by 5 bases and J by 5 bases. The CDR3 is 14 amino acids. The CDR3 bases are TGTGCCAGCAGTCCGGGGACTAGGGGGGAGACCCAGTACTTC. Residues: CASSPGTRGETQYF.

The J gene is TRBJ1-2, the V gene TRBV6-1; D may be TRBD1 (6 bases). V was clipped by 8 bases and J by 7 bases, with 11 bases between them. This CDR3 contains 11 residues. Germline CDR1 reads MNHNS; CDR2 reads SASEGT. CDR3 loop: CASGGGLGYTF. CDR3 DNA: TGTGCCAGCGGCGGGGGGCTTGGCTACACCTTC.

This clone was seen only once. The chain carries TRBV19 and TRBJ2-7, with 12 bases fitting TRBD1. Germline V gene sequence: CDR1 LNHDA, CDR2 SQIVND (reference sequence). The CDR3 contains 16 residues. The J segment lost 8 bases and the V segment lost 5 bases, leaving 13 bases of the junction unmatched. Here the CDR3 DNA reads TGTGCCAGTAGTGCCGCCGGGACAGGGGGCCTACGAAAGCAGTACTTC. Protein product: CASSAAGTGGLRKQYF.

The V gene is TRBV19, the J gene TRBJ2-2; D is possibly TRBD2 (7 bases). Trimming cost V 4 bases and J 0 bases, with 15 bases left between them. This CDR3 has 17 residues. From germline, CDR1 is LNHDA and CDR2 SQIVND (reference sequence). CDR3 in DNA: TGTGCCAGTAGTACCCCCCGGGGGGCCGCGAACACCGGGGAGCTGTTTTTT. This sequence encodes CASSTPRGAANTGELFF.

The CDR3 spells CASSKTSTGSDTDTQYF. DNA for the CDR3: TGTGCCAGCAGCAAAACGTCAACAGGGAGCGACACAGATACGCAGTATTTT. This rearrangement joins TRBV12-1 to TRBJ2-3; the D call TRBD1 from the table was never checked on the DNA. TRBV12-1 is annotated as a pseudogene. CDR3 size: 17 residues.

This chain connects TRBV4-2 to TRBJ2-5; possible D gene TRBD2, 5 bases. The CDR3 is made up of 14 amino acids. Between the trimmed V and J ends, which lost 1 base and 3 bases, there was a span of 9 bases. Germline-derived CDR1 and CDR2 are LGHNA and YNFKEQ. The CDR3 DNA follows: TGTGCCAGCAGCCAAGTGAGCGGTGAAGAGACCCAGTACTTC. The encoded protein is CASSQVSGEETQYF.

This clone has only one observation. V is TRBV6-6 and J is TRBJ2-7; 7 bases fit TRBD1. The germline V gene has CDR1 MNHNY and CDR2 SVGAGI (reference sequence). This CDR3 has 12 amino acids. V lost 7 bases and J lost 3; bases outside the gene matches: 3. For the CDR3, the DNA is TGTGCCAGCAACCACAGGGGCTACGAGCAGTACTTC. Its translation: CASNHRGYEQYF.

The chain joins TRBV19 to TRBJ1-6, with D tentatively TRBD1 (6 bases). CDR3 length: 16 residues. The V gene lost 3 bases and the J gene lost 8 bases, with 17 bases spanning the gap. Germline-derived CDR1 and CDR2 are LNHDA and SQIVND (reference sequence). The CDR3 here is CASSIGTPPWHSPLHF. The CDR3, as DNA: TGTGCCAGTAGTATCGGGACACCCCCCTGGCATTCACCCCTCCACTTT.

The CDR3 DNA is TGCGCCAGCAGCTTGAAGGGTTCCGGGGAGCTGTTTTTT. It translates to CASSLKGSGELFF. This chain links TRBV5-1 with TRBJ2-2; D gene uncertain. CDR3 size: 13 residues. Trimming cost V 1 base and J 6 bases, with 7 bases left between them. Germline V CDR1 and CDR2: SGHRS, YFSETQ.

The chain links TRBV14 to TRBJ2-1, with D unresolved. V lost 3 bases, J lost 5 bases, and 5 bases lay in between. In germline, CDR1 is SGHDN, CDR2 FVKESK. The CDR3 spans 12 residues. CDR3 nucleotide sequence: TGTGCCAGCAGCCACTCGAACAATGAGCAGTTCTTC. Amino acids: CASSHSNNEQFF.

Points on this clone: Its ends do not fully match the called genes, so a read error is possible. The J gene is TRBJ2-1, the V gene TRBV19; 8 bases are shared with TRBD2. In germline, CDR1 is LNHDA, CDR2 SQIVND (reference sequence). This CDR3 contains 13 residues. The CDR3 DNA follows: TGTGCCAGTAGAATAGCGGGGAACAATGAGCAGTTCTTC. It yields the protein CASRIAGNNEQFF.